This TCR beta chain was captured in a study of blood T cell repertoires in COVID-19. Across the study: COVID-19 samples collected from the United States, Italy and Spain covered acute and convalescent phases. Sources were T cells, B-cell-depleted T cells, or PBMCs; the material itself was cDNA or gDNA.

The CDR3 runs 14 residues. CDR1 and CDR2 (germline): LNHDA, SQIVND (reference sequence). The J segment lost 6 bases and the V segment lost 4 bases, leaving 5 bases of the junction unmatched. Authors' analysis steps: Cell counts per sample came from amplifying reference gene primers. Sequenced by immunoSEQ multiplex PCR; TCRdb stores in-frame clones only, minus some. The DNA was the basis for D and trimming; V, J and clone size are from that table. The sample includes over 100,000 clones, around 81% of them seen just once. This chain joins TRBV19 and TRBJ2-1; 8 nucleotides agree with TRBD1. The receptor was derived from a woman aged 55-69 years with active or convalescent COVID-19. The sequenced material came from peripheral blood. The CDR3 DNA follows: TGTGCCAGTAGTAGGACAGGGATCACCAATGAGCAGTTCTTC. Amino acid sequence: CASSRTGITNEQFF.